Below, 30 T cell receptor beta chains from the same sample are listed, as sequenced in a study of cytomegalovirus exposure and HLA in healthy donors. The assay was immunoSEQ multiplex PCR, and TCRdb's table has in-frame clones only and misses some. Among approximately 120,000 clones listed, around nine tenths were seen once. Sequences were obtained from PBMCs. Receptors originate from a woman in her late teens or twenties in good health and CMV-seronegative.

J is TRBJ2-1 and V is TRBV2; TRBD2 matches 9 bases. This CDR3 comprises 16 residues. The V segment lost 1 base and the J segment 3 bases; nucleotides outside the gene matches: 4. CDR1 and CDR2 (germline): SNHLY, FYNNEI. The CDR3 bases are TGTGCCAGCAGTGAAGGGACTAGCGCCTACTACAATGAGCAGTTCTTC. It encodes CASSEGTSAYYNEQFF.

This sequence joins TRBV2 and TRBJ2-7; D gene unclear. V gave up 3 bases and J gave up 3 bases, with 15 bases separating them. This CDR3 spans 15 amino acids. The germline CDR1 and CDR2 sequences are SNHLY and FYNNEI. The CDR3 DNA follows: TGTGCCAGCAGTGATACCACGGTCCTAAACTACGAGCAGTACTTC. This translates into CASSDTTVLNYEQYF.

This clone was seen only once. V is TRBV19 and J is TRBJ1-1; 7 bases agree with TRBD1. Losses at the gene ends were 6 bases for V and 5 bases for J; bases not matched to a gene: 12. This CDR3 has 15 residues. The germline V gene has CDR1 LNHDA and CDR2 SQIVND (reference sequence). This chain's CDR3 is CASRSPGGTATEAFF. The CDR3 nucleotides are TGTGCCAGTAGATCACCCGGTGGGACAGCTACTGAAGCTTTCTTT.

The chain links TRBV6-5 to TRBJ2-7, with a weak D call TRBD1 (5 bases). V gave up 6 bases and J gave up 1 base, with 10 bases separating them. This CDR3 has 13 residues. Germline CDR1 and CDR2: MNHEY and SVGAGI. In nucleotides, the CDR3 is TGTGCCAGCAGCCCACAGGAATCCTACGAGCAGTACTTC. Translation: CASSPQESYEQYF.

V usage is TRBV6-5 and J usage is TRBJ2-5; 7 nucleotides match TRBD2. Trimming removed 4 bases from V and 6 bases from J; junction bases left unmatched: 11. CDR3 length: 15 amino acids. CDR1 and CDR2 from the germline V gene are MNHEY and SVGAGI. The CDR3 loop is CASSSPGLGWKTQYF. In DNA, the CDR3 is TGTGCCAGCAGTTCCCCAGGACTAGGGTGGAAGACCCAGTACTTC.

CDR3 bases: TGCGCCAGCAGCTTAAACAGGGGCCGGAACACTGAAGCTTTCTTT. This codes for CASSLNRGRNTEAFF. The chain carries TRBV5-1 and TRBJ1-1; TRBD1 aligns across 7 bases. J gave up 1 base and V 2 bases, and 5 bases lay outside the gene matches. The CDR3 is 15 amino acids. Germline CDR1 is SGHRS and CDR2 is YFSETQ.

The chain has TRBV25-1 and TRBJ2-7, with a possible D match to TRBD1 (5 bases). The CDR3 has 13 amino acids. CDR1 is MGHDK, CDR2 SYGVNS, per germline. V was pared by 4 bases and J by 2 bases, with 9 bases between. CDR3 nucleotides: TGTGCCAGCAGTGGGGGCAGGACCTACGAGCAGTACTTC. Amino acid sequence: CASSGGRTYEQYF.

J is TRBJ2-7 and V is TRBV11-2; 7 nucleotides match TRBD2. In germline, CDR1 is SGHAT, CDR2 FQNNGV. After removal of 3 bases from V and 5 bases from J, the junction contained 10 bases not matched to a gene. The CDR3 contains 15 residues. CDR3 protein: CASSFGPLATHEQYF. The DNA of the CDR3 is TGTGCCAGCAGCTTTGGCCCACTAGCGACCCACGAGCAGTACTTC. Full variable domain (rest looked up from reference TRBV11-2 and TRBJ2-7): EAGVAQSPRYKIIEKRQSVAFWCNPISGHATLYWYQQILGQGPKLLIQFQNNGVVDDSQLPKDRFSAERLKGVDSTLKIQPAKLEDSAVYLCASSFGPLATHEQYFGPGTRLTVT.

The chain has TRBV19 and TRBJ2-7; possibly TRBD2 for D (5 bases). The CDR3 length is 16 residues. Germline CDR1 and CDR2: LNHDA and SQIVND (reference sequence). V was clipped by 5 bases and J by 1 base, with 18 bases between them. For the CDR3, the DNA is TGTGCCAGTAGTGCCGAAGGGTCCGAGGGTTCCTACGAGCAGTACTTC. Translated: CASSAEGSEGSYEQYF.

This clone has just one count. This chain links TRBV28 with TRBJ1-5; 11 nucleotides match TRBD1. The V segment lost 4 bases and the J segment 3 bases; nucleotides outside the gene matches: 5. The CDR3 covers 16 residues. Germline V gene sequence: CDR1 MDHEN, CDR2 SYDVKM. CDR3 sequence reads: CASSSGQGAYNQPQHF. The CDR3 DNA is TGTGCCAGCAGTTCAGGACAGGGGGCGTACAATCAGCCCCAGCATTTT.

This chain connects TRBV4-2 to TRBJ2-5, with TRBD2 identical over 8 bases. Germline values: CDR1 LGHNA, CDR2 YNFKEQ. Unmatched junction bases numbered 16, after V lost 0 bases and J lost 7 bases. This CDR3 is built from 18 residues. The CDR3 region has the DNA TGTGCCAGCAGCCAAGATGGATCTATGGCGGGGGGCCGAGGGACCCAGTACTTC. The encoded protein is CASSQDGSMAGGRGTQYF.

This clone was seen a few times. V gene TRBV2 combines with J gene TRBJ2-7; D uncertain. The CDR3 is 13 residues long. The V end lost 1 base, the J end lost 2 bases, and 6 bases lay between the germline ends. Germline-derived CDR1 and CDR2 are SNHLY and FYNNEI. The CDR3 DNA reads as TGTGCCAGCAGTGAAGTTTACACCTACGAGCAGTACTTC. It translates to CASSEVYTYEQYF. The entire variable domain, with the rest obtained from reference TRBV2 and TRBJ2-7, is as follows: EPEVTQTPSHQVTQMGQEVILRCVPISNHLYFYWYRQILGQKVEFLVSFYNNEISEKSEIFDDQFSVERPDGSNFTLKIRSTKLEDSAMYFCASSEVYTYEQYFGPGTRLTVT.

V and J are TRBV6-6 and TRBJ2-7, with D tentatively TRBD1 (6 bases). The CDR3 extends over 15 amino acids. Germline V gives CDR1 MNHNY, CDR2 SVGAGI (reference sequence). Trimming removed 8 bases at V and 7 bases at J, with 24 bases between. The DNA of the CDR3 is TGTGCCAGCTCCAACCCAAAGGGGGTGAGAACGGAGCAGTACTTC. Encoded protein: CASSNPKGVRTEQYF.

Here the CDR3 reads CASSPPDRAEQYF. The CDR3 DNA follows: TGTGCCAGCAGCCCACCCGACAGGGCGGAGCAGTACTTC. The rearrangement links TRBV5-6 to TRBJ2-7; 7 bases are shared with TRBD1. Germline V gene lookup returns CDR1 SGHDT and CDR2 YYEEEE. V was clipped by 4 bases and J by 7 bases; unmatched bases: 8. CDR3 length equals 13 residues.

V usage is TRBV6-4 and J usage is TRBJ1-6; the match to TRBD1 covers 8 bases. Per germline, CDR1 MRHNA and CDR2 SNTAGT. The CDR3 covers 14 residues. V dropped 3 bases and J dropped 7; count of bases not matched to a gene: 2. The CDR3 protein is CASSETGENSPLHF. For the CDR3, the DNA is TGTGCCAGCAGTGAGACAGGGGAAAATTCACCCCTCCACTTT.

V usage is TRBV6-5 and J usage is TRBJ1-2; 7 bases align to TRBD1. Germline V CDR1 and CDR2: MNHEY, SVGAGI. The junction had 3 bases not matched to a gene; V was cut back by 2 bases and J by 6 bases. This CDR3 region has 13 residues. The CDR3 region is CASSYGTDDGYTF. The CDR3 bases are TGTGCCAGCAGTTACGGGACAGACGATGGCTACACCTTC.

V usage is TRBV5-1 and J usage is TRBJ2-2; 12 nucleotides agree with TRBD2. J was trimmed by 9 bases and V by 4 bases; bases with no gene match: 10. Germline values: CDR1 SGHRS, CDR2 YFSETQ. The CDR3 spans 16 residues. The CDR3 protein is CASSPDRTSGARELFF. CDR3 DNA: TGCGCCAGCAGCCCCGATCGGACTAGCGGGGCCCGGGAGCTGTTTTTT.

The chain is built from TRBV2 and TRBJ1-3, with D tentatively TRBD1 (5 bases). Germline CDR1 and CDR2: SNHLY and FYNNEI. V was cut by 0 bases and J by 3 bases, with 9 bases left in between. This CDR3 has 15 residues. CDR3 sequence: CASSEASGFGNTIYF. CDR3 sequence (DNA): TGTGCCAGCAGTGAAGCTTCAGGGTTTGGAAACACCATATATTTT.

The table lists this clone with a few counts. The V call is TRBV4-1, the J call TRBJ2-7; 8 nucleotides agree with TRBD1. CDR1 is MGHRA and CDR2 is YSYEKL in the germline V gene. V gave up 3 bases and J gave up 3 bases; unmatched junction bases: 4. The CDR3 consists of 14 residues. As DNA, the CDR3 is TGCGCCAGCAGCCATCGGACAGGGAACTACGAGCAGTACTTC. Its translation is CASSHRTGNYEQYF.

This clone has a single count. The chain carries TRBV28 and TRBJ2-5; D is possibly TRBD2 (6 bases). Germline assignment: CDR1 MDHEN and CDR2 SYDVKM. This CDR3 is built from 16 residues. The V end lost 3 bases, the J end lost 9 bases, and 23 bases lay between the germline ends. CDR3 DNA sequence: TGTGCCAGCAGTTTGTTCTCGGGACTGTCCCGAGGGGCCCAGTACTTC. Protein product: CASSLFSGLSRGAQYF.

Worth noting for this clone: The sample has other DNA sequences that encode this CDR3 too. The V call is TRBV10-3, the J call TRBJ2-1; TRBD2 agrees at 12 bases. V lost 0 bases to trimming and J lost 8 bases; unmatched junction nucleotides: 2. The germline CDR1 and CDR2 sequences are ENHRY and SYGVKD. This CDR3 is built from 15 residues. CDR3 sequence: CAISESTSGSYEQFF. DNA of the CDR3: TGTGCCATCAGTGAGTCGACTAGCGGGAGTTATGAGCAGTTCTTC.

The rearrangement joins TRBV5-1 to TRBJ2-5, with 7 bases matching TRBD2. Looked up from germline, CDR1 is SGHRS and CDR2 is YFSETQ. CDR3 length: 15 amino acids. J was trimmed by 2 bases and V by 3 bases; bases with no gene match: 7. The CDR3 DNA sequence: TGCGCCAGCAGCTGGGCCCCTAGCGGTCAAGAGACCCAGTACTTC. Protein sequence: CASSWAPSGQETQYF.

V usage is TRBV5-1 and J usage is TRBJ1-1; 7 nucleotides line up with TRBD1. Germline values: CDR1 SGHRS, CDR2 YFSETQ. V lost 3 bases to trimming and J lost 0 bases; unmatched junction nucleotides: 11. The CDR3 loop spans 17 amino acids. DNA of the CDR3: TGCGCCAGCAGCTCTTGGGACAGCATTATCATGAACACTGAAGCTTTCTTT. Translation: CASSSWDSIIMNTEAFF.

The chain uses TRBV7-8 and TRBJ2-2; 10 nucleotides align to TRBD1. CDR1 SGHVS and CDR2 FQNEAQ come from the germline V gene. This CDR3 comprises 16 residues. Trimming removed 5 bases from V and 6 bases from J; junction bases left unmatched: 9. The DNA for the CDR3 is TGTGCCAGCAGCCCGAGACAGGGGGCGTTTGCCGGGGAGCTGTTTTTT. It codes for CASSPRQGAFAGELFF.

The chain uses TRBV28 and TRBJ1-5, with D maybe TRBD1 (5 bases). With 8 bases removed from V and 6 bases from J, the gap between germline ends came to 23 bases. Germline lookup yields CDR1 MDHEN and CDR2 SYDVKM. This CDR3 spans 16 amino acids. The CDR3 here is CASSPNWGRGGQPQHF. The CDR3 bases are TGTGCCAGCTCTCCAAACTGGGGACGGGGAGGTCAGCCCCAGCATTTT.

The V and J genes are TRBV2 and TRBJ2-6; tentative D call: TRBD1 (6 bases). Germline V gives CDR1 SNHLY, CDR2 FYNNEI. The CDR3 loop spans 16 amino acids. Trimming removed 6 bases from V and 0 bases from J, with 12 bases in between. CDR3 nucleotides: TGTGCCAGCAGGGCGGACAGTACCTCTGGGGCCAACGTCCTGACTTTC. This gives the protein CASRADSTSGANVLTF.

V is TRBV30 and J is TRBJ1-2, with 8 nucleotides matching TRBD1. CDR1 is GTSNPN and CDR2 is SVGIG in the germline V gene (reference sequence). This CDR3 has 15 residues. With V trimmed by 2 bases and J by 7 bases, 12 bases remained unmatched. The DNA of the CDR3 is TGTGCCTGGAGTTGGAGTGGACAGGGATTTGGTGGCTACACCTTC. Protein sequence: CAWSWSGQGFGGYTF.

The rearrangement uses TRBV9 and TRBJ2-1; TRBD2 aligns across 13 bases. The junction had 4 bases not matched to a gene; V was cut back by 0 bases and J by 7 bases. Per the germline V gene, CDR1 is SGDLS and CDR2 is YYNGEE. The CDR3 spans 16 residues. The CDR3 loop is CASSVERLAGGNEQFF. CDR3 DNA sequence: TGTGCCAGCAGCGTAGAACGACTAGCGGGAGGTAATGAGCAGTTCTTC.

The chain employs TRBV7-2 and TRBJ2-7; the D gene is possibly TRBD2 (6 bases). The CDR3 runs 14 residues. V lost 3 bases, J lost 0 bases, and 9 bases lay in between. Looked up from germline, CDR1 is SGHTA and CDR2 is FQGNSA. For the CDR3, the DNA is TGTGCCAGCAGCTTGGGGGGTTTCTCCTACGAGCAGTACTTC. Protein sequence: CASSLGGFSYEQYF.

The V gene is TRBV5-1, the J gene TRBJ1-4; D remains ambiguous. Germline V gene data show CDR1 as SGHRS and CDR2 as YFSETQ. V was pared by 4 bases and J by 0 bases, with 13 bases between. This CDR3 region has 16 residues. The CDR3 region has the DNA TGCGCCAGCAGCATGGAGGAGGGTGCAACTAATGAAAAACTGTTTTTT. It codes for CASSMEEGATNEKLFF.